This T cell receptor beta chain was profiled in a study of shared clonotypes between healthy human individuals. Study in general: Serving as donors were a couple of women and a few men, whose ages spanned 18 to 49.

The V end lost 4 bases, the J end lost 6 bases, and 13 bases lay between the germline ends. The CDR3 runs 13 residues. Germline V gives CDR1 LNHDA, CDR2 SQIVND (reference sequence). Study-level findings and limits: It was the non-shared clonotypes that had lower generation probabilities than clonotypes shared by all four donors. The sharing of roughly 5% of naive CD4 clonotypes was seen across a handful of donors. Tissue TCR repertoires likely differ from these blood-only repertoires.

This clone showed up just a few times. What it binds is unknown. Profiled with immunoSEQ multiplex PCR; TCRdb holds only in-frame clones, not every one. Of hundreds of thousands of clones listed, around four fifths were seen once; the top ten hold around 2%. The TCR was taken from a woman in her twenties or thirties in good health. The chain couples TRBV19 to TRBJ2-7; D gene unclear. The sample comprised memory CD4+ T cells sorted from blood. Subset defined: CD45RA-negative fraction. The CDR3 sequence: CASSNSGLGEQYF. CDR3 coding DNA: TGTGCCAGTAGTAACTCCGGGTTGGGCGAGCAGTACTTC.